Following are 32 T cell receptor beta chains from one sample sequenced in a study of blood T cell repertoires in COVID-19. Libraries were prepared by immunoSEQ multiplex PCR; TCRdb keeps only in-frame clonotypes and omits some of them. The sample includes about 170,000 clones, roughly 80% of them seen just once. The sample consisted of PBMCs or T cells enriched from blood (not recorded which). The source is a man aged 45-60 years who had recovered from COVID-19.

V is TRBV5-6 and J is TRBJ1-1; D possibly corresponds to TRBD1 (5 bases). The CDR3 consists of 16 residues. Germline values: CDR1 SGHDT, CDR2 YYEEEE. V was clipped by 2 bases and J by 0 bases, with 14 bases between them. CDR3 sequence: CASSFWVGGMNTEAFF. The CDR3 nucleotides are TGTGCCAGCAGCTTCTGGGTGGGGGGTATGAACACTGAAGCTTTCTTT.

The CDR3 is CASSISGVTDTQYF. The CDR3 region has the DNA TGTGCCAGCAGCATTAGCGGGGTCACAGATACGCAGTATTTT. The chain joins TRBV9 to TRBJ2-3; 8 nucleotides match TRBD2. The germline V gene has CDR1 SGDLS and CDR2 YYNGEE. The CDR3 runs to 14 residues. Trimming at V came to 4 bases and at J to 2 bases, leaving 3 bases not matched to a gene.

This chain links TRBV28 with TRBJ1-6; a weak D match, TRBD1 (5 bases). Trimming took 6 bases from V and 5 from J, leaving 23 bases between them. This CDR3 region has 18 residues. CDR1 MDHEN and CDR2 SYDVKM come from the germline V gene. CDR3 sequence (DNA): TGTGCCAGCAGCACAAACTTCCGGGCCCGGGGGGATAATTCACCCCTCCACTTT. This gives the protein CASSTNFRARGDNSPLHF.

The chain employs TRBV18 and TRBJ1-5; D not certain. V lost 5 bases to trimming and J lost 5 bases, with 10 bases between them. The CDR3 contains 13 residues. Germline V gene lookup returns CDR1 KGHSH and CDR2 LQKENI. CDR3 residues: CASSTLGDQPQHF. Here the CDR3 DNA reads TGTGCCAGCTCAACACTTGGAGATCAGCCCCAGCATTTT.

V and J are TRBV5-6 and TRBJ2-5, with D tentatively TRBD2 (5 bases). Germline-derived CDR1 and CDR2 are SGHDT and YYEEEE. This CDR3 is 14 amino acids long. Trimming stripped 2 bases from V and 2 bases from J, with 10 bases between. The CDR3 region is CASSFRGKQETQYF. CDR3 bases: TGTGCCAGCAGCTTCCGGGGAAAACAAGAGACCCAGTACTTC.

The J gene is TRBJ1-1, the V gene TRBV10-3, with 7 bases that match TRBD1. This CDR3 has 13 residues. V gave up 9 bases and J gave up 6 bases; unmatched junction bases: 10. Germline CDR1 and CDR2: ENHRY and SYGVKD. This chain's CDR3 is CAIRNNQGAEAFF. CDR3 nucleotide sequence: TGTGCCATTCGCAACAACCAGGGGGCTGAAGCTTTCTTT.

The J gene is TRBJ1-2, the V gene TRBV18; TRBD1 might be the D (5 bases). CDR3 size: 14 residues. Germline values: CDR1 KGHSH, CDR2 LQKENI. Trimming stripped 3 bases from V and 6 bases from J, with 14 bases between. CDR3 sequence reads: CASSPGQGTDGYTF. For the CDR3, the DNA is TGTGCCAGCTCACCCGGGCAGGGCACCGATGGCTACACCTTC.

This clone was seen a few times. V gene TRBV7-9 combines with J gene TRBJ2-2, with D perhaps TRBD1 (5 bases). Germline V gene data show CDR1 as SEHNR and CDR2 as FQNEAQ (reference sequence). V lost 0 bases, J lost 8 bases, and 7 bases lay in between. The CDR3 runs to 13 residues. CDR3: CASSLAGAGELFF. DNA for the CDR3: TGTGCCAGCAGCTTAGCAGGGGCGGGGGAGCTGTTTTTT.

The chain is built from TRBV25-1 and TRBJ1-6, with D possibly being TRBD1 (6 bases). In germline, CDR1 is MGHDK, CDR2 SYGVNS. This CDR3 has 15 residues. V shed 1 base and J shed 7 bases, with 11 bases lying between them. This CDR3 reads CASSEFKGTNSPLHF. For the CDR3, the DNA is TGTGCCAGCAGTGAATTTAAAGGGACAAATTCACCCCTCCACTTT.

This clone was seen just once. The CDR3 region is CAWALQGLGLSGNTIYF. The CDR3 DNA sequence: TGTGCCTGGGCACTACAGGGTTTAGGCCTCTCTGGAAACACCATATATTTT. The chain carries TRBV30 and TRBJ1-3; possibly TRBD1 for D (6 bases). The CDR3 contains 17 residues. The ends were cut back, 5 bases at V and 0 bases at J, with 20 bases in the middle. The V gene's germline CDR1 is GTSNPN and CDR2 SVGIG (reference sequence). Complete variable domain (other parts from reference TRBV30 and TRBJ1-3): SQTIHQWPATLVQPVGSPLSLECTVEGTSNPNLYWYRQAAGRGLQLLFYSVGIGQISSEVPQNLSASRPQDRQFILSSKKLLLSDSGFYLCAWALQGLGLSGNTIYFGEGSWLTVV.

The V and J genes are TRBV9 and TRBJ2-3; the match to TRBD1 covers 7 bases. V was pared by 6 bases and J by 2 bases, with 9 bases of the junction left unmatched. The CDR3 has 15 residues. Germline lookup yields CDR1 SGDLS and CDR2 YYNGEE. CDR3 DNA sequence: TGTGCCAGCACCTCAGGACAGGAGAACACAGATACGCAGTATTTT. Encoded protein: CASTSGQENTDTQYF.

This chain links TRBV7-3 with TRBJ2-1; 8 bases line up with TRBD2. Looked up from germline, CDR1 is SGHTA and CDR2 is FQGTGA. The CDR3 covers 15 residues. V was clipped by 5 bases and J by 4 bases; unmatched bases: 7. CDR3 loop: CASSHTGGLYNEQFF. CDR3 DNA: TGTGCCAGCAGCCACACGGGGGGGTTATACAATGAGCAGTTCTTC.

This sequence joins TRBV30 and TRBJ1-2; no definite D call. CDR1 and CDR2 (germline): GTSNPN, SVGIG (reference sequence). Trimming cost V 4 bases and J 4 bases, with 13 bases left between them. CDR3 length: 13 amino acids. As DNA, the CDR3 is TGTGCCTGGAACCGGGGTGGTAGCTATGGCTACACCTTC. Amino acid sequence: CAWNRGGSYGYTF.

For the CDR3, the DNA is TGTGCCAGCAGTGAGGGACAGGGTTGGGGCTACACCTTC. Its translation is CASSEGQGWGYTF. This chain uses TRBV6-1 with TRBJ1-2; 9 bases fit TRBD1. The junction had 4 bases not matched to a gene; V was cut back by 3 bases and J by 8 bases. Germline values: CDR1 MNHNS, CDR2 SASEGT. This CDR3 spans 13 amino acids.

V usage is TRBV19 and J usage is TRBJ1-5; TRBD1 aligns across 8 bases. Germline lookup yields CDR1 LNHDA and CDR2 SQIVND (reference sequence). Unmatched junction bases numbered 6, after V lost 3 bases and J lost 2 bases. The CDR3 sequence is 16 residues long. CDR3 in amino acids: CASSIGTGPRNQPQHF. In DNA form, the CDR3 reads TGTGCCAGTAGTATCGGGACAGGTCCGCGCAATCAGCCCCAGCATTTT.

CDR3 sequence: CSVAGNSNTEAFF. CDR3 DNA sequence: TGCAGCGTTGCGGGGAACTCGAACACTGAAGCTTTCTTT. The rearrangement joins TRBV29-1 to TRBJ1-1, with D unresolved. This CDR3 is built from 13 residues. Germline CDR1 reads SQVTM; CDR2 reads ANQGSEA. Trimming stripped 4 bases from V and 1 base from J, with 10 bases between.

V gene TRBV6-5 combines with J gene TRBJ2-2; possible D gene TRBD2, 6 bases. Germline CDR1 is MNHEY and CDR2 is SVGAGI. V was trimmed by 2 bases and J by 5 bases, leaving 12 bases between them. The CDR3 sequence is 15 residues long. DNA of the CDR3: TGTGCCAGCAGTTACGACGGGGGTGGGACCGGGGAGCTGTTTTTT. Encoded protein: CASSYDGGGTGELFF.

The V call is TRBV3-1 (or the pseudogene TRBV3-2), the J call TRBJ1-1; D unresolved. The germline V gene encodes CDR1 LGHDT and CDR2 YNNKEL (reference sequence). V dropped 5 bases and J dropped 8 bases, with 18 bases sitting between them. CDR3 length equals 14 residues. The CDR3 spells CASSLLDSSFEAFF. The DNA of the CDR3 is TGTGCCAGCAGCTTACTAGACTCCAGCTTCGAAGCTTTCTTT.

J is TRBJ1-2 and V is TRBV5-8; 7 nucleotides align to TRBD1. Per germline, CDR1 SGHTS and CDR2 YDEGEE. Trimming removed 2 bases from V and 4 bases from J; junction bases left unmatched: 8. CDR3 size: 15 residues. The DNA of the CDR3 is TGTGCCAGCAGCTTTAGAACAGGGGTTGGCTATGGCTACACCTTC. Protein sequence: CASSFRTGVGYGYTF. Filled out from reference TRBV5-8 and TRBJ1-2, the complete variable domain reads EAGVTQSPTHLIKTRGQQATLRCSPISGHTSVYWYQQALGLGLQFLLWYDEGEERNRGNFPPRFSGRQFPNYSSELNVNALELEDSALYLCASSFRTGVGYGYTFGSGTRLTVV.

The rearrangement joins TRBV10-2 to TRBJ1-3, with 9 nucleotides matching TRBD1. CDR3 length: 16 residues. J lost 0 bases, V lost 5 bases, and 5 bases had no gene match. Germline V gene sequence: CDR1 WSHSY, CDR2 SAAADI. The CDR3 DNA reads TGCGCCAGCAGTTCCGGGACAGGGTTCTCTGGAAACACCATATATTTT. Translation: CASSSGTGFSGNTIYF.

The gene calls are TRBV6-6 and TRBJ1-5, with D perhaps matching TRBD1 (5 bases). CDR1 is MNHNY and CDR2 is SVGAGI in the germline V gene (reference sequence). CDR3 length: 16 residues. Trimming removed 6 bases at V and 6 bases at J, with 21 bases between. CDR3 loop: CASSPGEGLGGQPQHF. The CDR3 DNA sequence: TGTGCCAGCAGCCCAGGTGAGGGACTAGGAGGTCAGCCCCAGCATTTT.

The CDR3: CASSGMVAGGNEQFF. The CDR3, as DNA: TGTGCCAGCAGTGGTATGGTAGCGGGGGGCAATGAGCAGTTCTTC. V and J are TRBV3-1 (or the pseudogene TRBV3-2) and TRBJ2-1; 10 bases agree with TRBD2. After removal of 6 bases from V and 6 bases from J, the junction contained 8 bases not matched to a gene. There are 15 residues in the CDR3. Germline lookup yields CDR1 LGHDT and CDR2 YNNKEL (reference sequence).

CDR3 DNA sequence: TGTGCCAGTACTCCCTGGGACAGGGGAAACACCATATATTTT. This sequence encodes CASTPWDRGNTIYF. The V call is TRBV19, the J call TRBJ1-3, with 8 bases aligning to TRBD1. The CDR3 runs 14 residues. Trimming cost V 7 bases and J 4 bases; bases outside gene matches: 6. The germline gives CDR1 LNHDA, CDR2 SQIVND (reference sequence).

This clone was picked up one time. V gene TRBV7-9 combines with J gene TRBJ1-2; TRBD1 matches at 10 bases. V gave up 4 bases and J gave up 8 bases; unmatched junction bases: 7. The CDR3 contains 14 residues. Germline CDR1 SEHNR, CDR2 FQNEAQ (reference sequence). As DNA, the CDR3 is TGTGCCAGCAGCTCCCGACAGGGGGCTTTCGGCTACACCTTC. Its translation is CASSSRQGAFGYTF.

In nucleotides, the CDR3 is TGTGCCAGCGACAGAGGCGGGGGCACAGATACGCAGTATTTT. Protein: CASDRGGGTDTQYF. The chain uses TRBV6-5 and TRBJ2-3; D is possibly TRBD2 (6 bases). The germline V gene has CDR1 MNHEY and CDR2 SVGAGI. V gave up 8 bases and J gave up 1 base, with 13 bases separating them. The CDR3 consists of 14 residues.

The V gene is TRBV24-1, the J gene TRBJ2-7; D not resolved. The CDR3 runs 12 residues. V shed 8 bases and J shed 2 bases, with 9 bases lying between them. Germline assignment: CDR1 KGHDR and CDR2 SFDVKD. The chain's CDR3 is CATMGATYEQYF. The CDR3 bases are TGTGCCACCATGGGCGCAACCTACGAGCAGTACTTC.

This sequence joins TRBV3-1 (or the pseudogene TRBV3-2) and TRBJ1-2; D call uncertain. Germline assignment: CDR1 LGHDT and CDR2 YNNKEL (reference sequence). Trimming left V 0 bases short and J 8 bases short, with 10 bases between. This CDR3 has 13 amino acids. In nucleotides, the CDR3 is TGTGCCAGCAGCCAAGATCTGGGGAGAGGCTACACCTTC. It translates to CASSQDLGRGYTF.

This chain links TRBV30 with TRBJ2-3, with D possibly TRBD2 on 7 matching bases. Trimming stripped 1 base from V and 9 bases from J, with 14 bases between. Looked up from germline, CDR1 is GTSNPN and CDR2 is SVGIG (reference sequence). This CDR3 has 13 residues. The chain's CDR3 is CAWSEVRGGTQYF. The CDR3 region has the DNA TGTGCCTGGAGTGAGGTGAGGGGGGGAACGCAGTATTTT.

J is TRBJ1-1 and V is TRBV11-2; no firm D call. This CDR3 region has 12 residues. Germline assignment: CDR1 SGHAT and CDR2 FQNNGV. Trimming stripped 3 bases from V and 1 base from J, with 3 bases between. The CDR3 here is CASSFGNTEAFF. The DNA of the CDR3 is TGTGCCAGCAGCTTCGGGAACACTGAAGCTTTCTTT.

The J gene is TRBJ1-4, the V gene TRBV5-1, with 7 positions matching TRBD1. The germline V gene encodes CDR1 SGHRS and CDR2 YFSETQ. V trimming: 0 bases; J trimming: 7 bases; junction bases outside the gene matches: 15. CDR3 length: 18 amino acids. The CDR3: CASSLASGGALVSEKLFF. The CDR3, as DNA: TGCGCCAGCAGCTTGGCCTCAGGGGGTGCCCTGGTTTCTGAAAAACTGTTTTTT. The whole variable domain, filled in from reference TRBV5-1 and TRBJ1-4, reads KAGVTQTPRYLIKTRGQQVTLSCSPISGHRSVSWYQQTPGQGLQFLFEYFSETQRNKGNFPGRFSGRQFSNSRSEMNVSTLELGDSALYLCASSLASGGALVSEKLFFGSGTQLSVL.

This chain connects TRBV25-1 to TRBJ2-1; no clear D. The CDR3 spans 15 residues. Per the germline V gene, CDR1 is MGHDK and CDR2 is SYGVNS. V lost 1 base to trimming and J lost 2 bases, with 9 bases between them. CDR3 sequence: CASSESRITYNEQFF. As DNA, the CDR3 is TGTGCCAGCAGTGAATCTAGGATCACCTACAATGAGCAGTTCTTC.

In its sample, this clone was seen a few times. The chain carries TRBV5-4 and TRBJ2-1; D not certain. Trimming shortened V by 3 bases and J by 2 bases, and 6 bases separated the two germline ends. CDR3 length: 13 residues. Germline values: CDR1 SGHNT, CDR2 YYREEE (reference sequence). For the CDR3, the DNA is TGTGCCAGCAGCTGGCAGGCCTACAATGAGCAGTTCTTC. This sequence encodes CASSWQAYNEQFF. The full variable domain, with the rest looked up from reference TRBV5-4 and TRBJ2-1, is ETGVTQSPTHLIKTRGQQVTLRCSSQSGHNTVSWYQQALGQGPQFIFQYYREEENGRGNFPPRFSGLQFPNYSSELNVNALELDDSALYLCASSWQAYNEQFFGPGTRLTVL.